The sequence of this TCR beta chain was determined in a study of T-cell memory formation after mild COVID-19. Comment on this clonotype: Its antigen remains unknown.

The CDR3 extends over 13 amino acids. With 6 bases removed from V and 3 bases from J, the gap between germline ends came to 15 bases. From germline, CDR1 is SQVTM and CDR2 ANQGSEA. Whole-study findings and limits: SARS-CoV-2 specificity was not confirmed for second-wave clones peaking on day 37. Certain responding clones were present in pre-infection memory, suggesting participation of cross-reactive memory.

After 5'RACE with constant-segment primers, TCR alpha and TCR beta cDNA libraries carrying sample barcodes and UMIs were obtained. TCRdb used MiXCR to reprocess the 5' RACE reads, holding one entry per CDR3 protein. The data hold 550,000 to 600,000 distinct CDR3 sequences, with 15% to 20% observed a single time. The V call is TRBV29-1, the J call TRBJ2-7; D might be TRBD2 (6 bases). The TCR originated in an adult woman who had mild COVID-19 (a few samples of this study predate the infection). Cell type and time point are not known. The sample consisted of PBMCs or a T cell subset sorted from them (not recorded which). The DNA for the CDR3 is TGCAGCGTAAGAACTCCCGGGAGCTACGAGCAGTACTTC. The encoded protein is CSVRTPGSYEQYF.